This entry lists 27 T cell receptor beta chains sequenced from one sample in a study of blood T cells in healthy people across ages (dated by TCRdb to about 2015). The library was obtained by 5' RACE. Data came from an Illumina HiSeq 2500. The second PCR ran for about 6 to 12 cycles and used a J-beta primer mix along with a sample-barcoded 5' primer. TCRdb reanalyzed the raw reads on its own, using fastp at Q25 for trimming and MiXCR for clone calling, and kept in-frame beta chains. Identical CDR3 protein sequences are pooled into one entry, listed with their most common genes and DNA. For this sample there are 1.5 million to 2 million distinct CDR3 sequences; roughly a third appear just once. The ten top clones hold over 9% of the sample. The sample was blood. The receptors were gathered from a woman aged 25 to 39 in good health.

V and J are TRBV5-1 and TRBJ2-2, with 8 bases fitting TRBD1. This CDR3 contains 15 residues. The junction had 4 bases not matched to a gene; V was cut back by 6 bases and J by 0 bases. Germline V gene lookup returns CDR1 SGHRS and CDR2 YFSETQ. CDR3 protein: CASTQDRANTGELFF. The DNA for the CDR3 is TGCGCCAGCACCCAGGACAGGGCGAACACCGGGGAGCTGTTTTTT.

The V and J genes are TRBV3-1 and TRBJ1-2, with D uncertain. Germline CDR1 is LGHDT and CDR2 is YNNKEL (reference sequence). This CDR3 contains 14 residues. Trimming took off 8 bases at V and 4 bases at J, with 17 bases between the two ends. Written as DNA, the CDR3 is TGTGCCAGCGGCCCCCGGGCGAAATCCTATGGCTACACCTTC. It encodes CASGPRAKSYGYTF.

The chain employs TRBV2 and TRBJ2-7, with TRBD1 matching 8 bases. The germline gives CDR1 SNHLY, CDR2 FYNNEI. CDR3 length equals 17 residues. Unmatched junction bases numbered 12, after V lost 0 bases and J lost 5 bases. DNA of the CDR3: TGTGCCAGCAGTGAAGCTTTCCGCGACAGGGGTGGGGACGAGCAGTACTTC. Amino acids: CASSEAFRDRGGDEQYF.

J is TRBJ2-1 and V is TRBV12-3 or TRBV12-4; no clear D gene. The CDR3 totals 14 residues. The ends were cut back, 3 bases at V and 1 base at J, with 7 bases in the middle. In DNA, the CDR3 is TGTGCCAGCAGTTTGTTCCGTTCCTACAATGAGCAGTTCTTC. Translated: CASSLFRSYNEQFF.

This chain uses TRBV3-1 with TRBJ2-5; TRBD2 is a possible D gene (5 bases). CDR1 is LGHDT and CDR2 is YNNKEL in the germline V gene (reference sequence). V was trimmed by 1 base and J by 7 bases, leaving 19 bases between them. The CDR3 sequence is 16 residues long. The CDR3 DNA reads as TGTGCCAGCAGCCAAGTTGGAAGTGTGGTCGGAGGGACCCAGTACTTC. This codes for CASSQVGSVVGGTQYF.

Concerning this clonotype: A read error may account for a junction end that differs from germline. The chain joins TRBV15 to TRBJ2-6, with D tentatively TRBD1 (5 bases). Germline V CDR1 and CDR2: LNHNV, YYDKDF (reference sequence). This CDR3 spans 15 amino acids. The CDR3 protein is CATGRETAGANVLTF. CDR3 DNA: TGTGCCACCGGCAGAGAGACAGCTGGGGCCAACGTCCTGACTTTC.

V and J are TRBV27 and TRBJ2-5; D unclear. Near its end, the DNA agrees better with TRBJ2-7, so the J call may be wrong. Germline CDR1 and CDR2: MNHEY and SMNVEV (reference sequence). The CDR3 loop spans 13 amino acids. The CDR3 is CASSLPVDYEQYF. DNA for the CDR3: TGTGCCAGCAGTTTACCAGTTGACTACGAGCAGTACTTC.

Ten or more counts support this clonotype. The rearrangement links TRBV20-1 to TRBJ2-5, with D unresolved. The CDR3 covers 12 residues. CDR1 and CDR2 from the germline V gene are DFQATT and SNEGSKA (reference sequence). V lost 2 bases and J lost 5, with 9 bases in between. DNA for the CDR3: TGCAGTGCTAGAAGTCCTGGTGAGACCCAGTACTTC. Its translation is CSARSPGETQYF.

This chain joins TRBV10-3 and TRBJ1-2; D is ambiguous. The CDR3 loop spans 14 amino acids. The germline CDR1 and CDR2 sequences are ENHRY and SYGVKD. Trimming pared 6 bases from V and 3 bases from J, leaving 14 bases between. The CDR3 nucleotides read TGTGCCATCAGGAGGACCGGAGAAGACTATGGCTACACCTTC. Its translation: CAIRRTGEDYGYTF.

The rearrangement links TRBV4-1 to TRBJ2-7; no clear D. Germline V gene lookup returns CDR1 MGHRA and CDR2 YSYEKL. The V end was cut by 4 bases, the J end by 0 bases, with 13 bases between. This CDR3 has 15 amino acids. The CDR3 coding sequence is TGCGCCAGCAGCCCATTAGATAGTAGCTCCTACGAGCAGTACTTC. Translating gives CASSPLDSSSYEQYF.

This clonotype was counted a few times. The V and J genes are TRBV12-3 or TRBV12-4 and TRBJ2-7; D might be TRBD1 (6 bases). The CDR3 contains 14 residues. The V end was cut by 6 bases, the J end by 1 base, with 13 bases between. CDR3 bases: TGTGCCAGCAGCCCAGGGGTTCCTTCCTACGAGCAGTACTTC. Its translation is CASSPGVPSYEQYF.

This chain uses TRBV11-1 with TRBJ2-7, with no clear D. V was clipped by 5 bases and J by 6 bases, with 17 bases between them. CDR1 and CDR2 from the germline V gene are SGHAT and FQDESV (reference sequence). This CDR3 has 14 residues. The chain's CDR3 is CASSPAVGIGEQYF. The CDR3, as DNA: TGTGCCAGCAGCCCCGCGGTGGGGATAGGCGAGCAGTACTTC.

This clonotype was seen a few times. At one boundary the junction diverges from the germline segment, which might be a read error. The chain employs TRBV2 and TRBJ1-2; TRBD1 might be the D (5 bases). CDR3 length equals 14 residues. Germline CDR1 is SNHLY and CDR2 is FYNNEI. CDR3 DNA sequence: TGTGCCAGCAGTGCCAGTCAGGGTAACTATGGCTACACCTTT. Encoded protein: CASSASQGNYGYTF.

This clonotype has a handful of counts. The chain uses TRBV18 and TRBJ2-5, with 7 nucleotides matching TRBD1. Germline V CDR1 and CDR2: KGHSH, LQKENI. Trimming at V came to 3 bases and at J to 5 bases, leaving 9 bases not matched to a gene. CDR3 length: 15 amino acids. DNA of the CDR3: TGTGCCAGCTCACCCGGACAGGCCGCGTATGAGACCCAGTACTTC. This codes for CASSPGQAAYETQYF.

There are a few counts of this clonotype. The rearrangement uses TRBV5-5 and TRBJ1-1; D ambiguous. The CDR3 length is 14 residues. CDR1 SGHKS and CDR2 YYEKEE come from the germline V gene (reference sequence). The V end lost 1 base, the J end lost 0 bases, and 7 bases lay between the germline ends. The CDR3 sequence: CASSLIAMNTEAFF. CDR3 nucleotides: TGTGCCAGCAGCTTGATCGCCATGAACACTGAAGCTTTCTTT.

The chain is built from TRBV11-2 and TRBJ2-1, with D unresolved. The CDR3 length is 13 residues. V dropped 0 bases and J dropped 8 bases, with 8 bases sitting between them. Looked up from germline, CDR1 is SGHAT and CDR2 is FQNNGV. CDR3 bases: TGTGCCAGCAGCTTAGATATAACGTATGAGCAGTTCTTC. It codes for CASSLDITYEQFF.

This clonotype has just a few counts. This CDR3 reads CASIGGTLQKDEQFF. CDR3 DNA: TGCGCCAGCATCGGTGGGACTCTCCAGAAAGATGAGCAGTTCTTC. The rearrangement links TRBV5-1 to TRBJ2-1; perhaps TRBD2 as D (6 bases). The germline CDR1 and CDR2 sequences are SGHRS and YFSETQ. Trimming cost V 6 bases and J 8 bases, with 21 bases left between them. The CDR3 is 15 residues long.

In its sample, this clonotype was seen many times. The rearrangement joins TRBV4-1 to TRBJ2-5; D is perhaps TRBD2 (6 bases). V dropped 2 bases and J dropped 4 bases, with 11 bases sitting between them. Germline V gene lookup returns CDR1 MGHRA and CDR2 YSYEKL. The CDR3 is 14 residues long. CDR3 residues: CASSQWLGGETQYF. CDR3 bases: TGCGCCAGCAGCCAATGGCTGGGGGGAGAGACCCAGTACTTC.

This clonotype was found a few times. This rearrangement joins TRBV20-1 to TRBJ2-5; the D gene is possibly TRBD2 (5 bases). There are 13 residues in the CDR3. Per the germline V gene, CDR1 is DFQATT and CDR2 is SNEGSKA (reference sequence). Trimming stripped 0 bases from V and 5 bases from J, with 10 bases between. The CDR3 reads CSARDSGIETQYF. The CDR3, as DNA: TGCAGTGCTAGAGATTCGGGGATTGAGACCCAGTACTTC.

The genes are TRBV28 and TRBJ1-2; D not certain. The CDR3 extends over 16 amino acids. Germline values: CDR1 MDHEN, CDR2 SYDVKM. The V end lost 8 bases, the J end lost 0 bases, and 19 bases lay between the germline ends. This CDR3 reads CASLPFAGDTNYGYTF. The CDR3 DNA reads as TGTGCCAGCCTCCCCTTTGCTGGGGATACTAACTATGGCTACACCTTC.

The V gene is TRBV29-1, the J gene TRBJ1-1, with 7 bases aligning to TRBD1. The germline V gene encodes CDR1 SQVTM and CDR2 ANQGSEA. J gave up 10 bases and V 3 bases, and 5 bases lay outside the gene matches. CDR3 length: 11 amino acids. The DNA for the CDR3 is TGCAGCGTTGAGGACAGGCGGGTAGCTTTCTTT. The encoded protein is CSVEDRRVAFF.

This clonotype was counted between two and nine times. This chain connects TRBV4-1 to TRBJ2-3, with TRBD2 matching over 9 bases. This CDR3 is 17 amino acids long. J gave up 3 bases and V 0 bases, and 7 bases lay outside the gene matches. The germline V gene has CDR1 MGHRA and CDR2 YSYEKL. CDR3: CASSQDPLAGTTDTQYF. Written as DNA, the CDR3 is TGCGCCAGCAGCCAAGACCCCCTAGCGGGAACGACAGATACGCAGTATTTT.

This clonotype was seen a few times. CDR3 in amino acids: CASSGALPADTQYF. CDR3 nucleotides: TGTGCCAGCAGCGGGGCCCTACCGGCAGATACGCAGTATTTT. The rearrangement joins TRBV9 to TRBJ2-3, with D uncertain. V lost 3 bases to trimming and J lost 4 bases, with 12 bases between them. The CDR3 runs to 14 residues. Looked up from germline, CDR1 is SGDLS and CDR2 is YYNGEE. Filled out from reference TRBV9 and TRBJ2-3, the complete variable domain reads DSGVTQTPKHLITATGQRVTLRCSPRSGDLSVYWYQQSLDQGLQFLIQYYNGEERAKGNILERFSAQQFPDLHSELNLSSLELGDSALYFCASSGALPADTQYFGPGTRLTVL.

For this clonotype: This likely traces to a read error, being one base from a far larger clone. The chain is built from TRBV27 and TRBJ2-5; D unclear. The germline V gene encodes CDR1 MNHEY and CDR2 SMNVEV (reference sequence). V gave up 8 bases and J gave up 11 bases, with 12 bases separating them. The CDR3 length is 10 residues. CDR3 nucleotide sequence: TGTGCCAGCGGATCCTACGGGCAGTACTTC. This gives the protein CASGSYGQYF.

This clonotype was detected a few times. The DNA of the CDR3 is TGCAGTGCTCCACCGCTGAGCTCGGGGAACACTGAAGCTTTCTTT. Translation: CSAPPLSSGNTEAFF. The chain is built from TRBV20-1 and TRBJ1-1; D unclear. V lost 5 bases and J lost 1, with 17 bases in between. The CDR3 has 15 amino acids. Germline CDR1 DFQATT, CDR2 SNEGSKA (reference sequence).

Many counts were recorded for this clonotype. The rearrangement links TRBV4-2 to TRBJ2-1; 9 positions agree with TRBD2. With V trimmed by 1 base and J by 5 bases, 6 bases remained unmatched. Germline lookup yields CDR1 LGHNA and CDR2 YNFKEQ. The CDR3 is 16 residues long. The CDR3 sequence is CASSQVLTSGHNEQFF. The CDR3 DNA reads as TGTGCCAGCAGCCAAGTCTTGACTAGCGGACACAATGAGCAGTTCTTC.

The sample holds a few counts of this clonotype. This chain joins TRBV29-1 and TRBJ1-1; D gene ambiguous. The CDR3 runs 14 residues. V lost 7 bases to trimming and J lost 2 bases, with 17 bases between them. Germline V CDR1 and CDR2: SQVTM, ANQGSEA. The CDR3 region has the DNA TGCAGCGCTGCGGACTATGGGCGAAACACTGAAGCTTTCTTT. Protein product: CSAADYGRNTEAFF.